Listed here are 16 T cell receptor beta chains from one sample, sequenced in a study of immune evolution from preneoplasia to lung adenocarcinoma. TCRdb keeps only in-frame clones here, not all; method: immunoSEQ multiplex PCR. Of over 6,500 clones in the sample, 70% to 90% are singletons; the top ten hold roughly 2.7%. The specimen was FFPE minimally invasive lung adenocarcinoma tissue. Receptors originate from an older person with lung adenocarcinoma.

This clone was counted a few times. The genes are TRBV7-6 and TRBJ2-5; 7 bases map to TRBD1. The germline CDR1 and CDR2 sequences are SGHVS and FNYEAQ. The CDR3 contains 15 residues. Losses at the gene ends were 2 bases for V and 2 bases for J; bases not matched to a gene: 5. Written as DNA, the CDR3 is TGTGCCAGCAGCTTAAATACAGGGGATCAAGAGACCCAGTACTTC. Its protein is CASSLNTGDQETQYF.

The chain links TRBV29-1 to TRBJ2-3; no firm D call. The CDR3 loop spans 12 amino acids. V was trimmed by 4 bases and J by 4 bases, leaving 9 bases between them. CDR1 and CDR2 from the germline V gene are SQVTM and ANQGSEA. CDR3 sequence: CSVAPNSDTQYF. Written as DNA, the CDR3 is TGCAGCGTTGCCCCAAACTCAGATACGCAGTATTTT.

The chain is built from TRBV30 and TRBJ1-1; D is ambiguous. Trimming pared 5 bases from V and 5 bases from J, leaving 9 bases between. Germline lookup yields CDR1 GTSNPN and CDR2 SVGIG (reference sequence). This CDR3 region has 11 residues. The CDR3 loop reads CAWGIKTEAFF. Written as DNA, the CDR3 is TGTGCCTGGGGGATTAAGACTGAAGCTTTCTTT. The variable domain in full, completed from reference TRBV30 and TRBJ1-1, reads SQTIHQWPATLVQPVGSPLSLECTVEGTSNPNLYWYRQAAGRGLQLLFYSVGIGQISSEVPQNLSASRPQDRQFILSSKKLLLSDSGFYLCAWGIKTEAFFGQGTRLTVV.

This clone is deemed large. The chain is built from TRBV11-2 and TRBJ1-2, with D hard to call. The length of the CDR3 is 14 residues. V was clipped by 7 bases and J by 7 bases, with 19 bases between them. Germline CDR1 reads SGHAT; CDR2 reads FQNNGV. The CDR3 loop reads CASNPEGNMGGYTF. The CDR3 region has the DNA TGTGCCAGCAACCCGGAGGGAAATATGGGTGGCTACACCTTC.

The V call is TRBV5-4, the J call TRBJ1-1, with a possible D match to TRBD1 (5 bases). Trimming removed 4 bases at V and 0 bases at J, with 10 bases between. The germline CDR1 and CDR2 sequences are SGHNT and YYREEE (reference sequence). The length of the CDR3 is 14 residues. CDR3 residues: CASSVQGMNTEAFF. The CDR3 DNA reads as TGTGCCAGCAGCGTGCAGGGTATGAACACTGAAGCTTTCTTT.

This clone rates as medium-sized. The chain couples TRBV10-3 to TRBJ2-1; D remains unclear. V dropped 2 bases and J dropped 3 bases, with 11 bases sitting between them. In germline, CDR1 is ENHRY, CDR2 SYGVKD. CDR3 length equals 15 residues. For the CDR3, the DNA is TGTGCCATCAGTGAGGTAGCACCACGCTACAATGAGCAGTTCTTC. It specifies CAISEVAPRYNEQFF.

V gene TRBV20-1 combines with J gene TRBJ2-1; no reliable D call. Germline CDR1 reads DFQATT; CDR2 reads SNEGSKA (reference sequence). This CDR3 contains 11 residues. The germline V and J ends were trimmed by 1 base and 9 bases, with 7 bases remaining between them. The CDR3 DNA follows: TGCAGTGCTAGAGGCCCAGGTGAGCAGTTCTTC. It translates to CSARGPGEQFF.

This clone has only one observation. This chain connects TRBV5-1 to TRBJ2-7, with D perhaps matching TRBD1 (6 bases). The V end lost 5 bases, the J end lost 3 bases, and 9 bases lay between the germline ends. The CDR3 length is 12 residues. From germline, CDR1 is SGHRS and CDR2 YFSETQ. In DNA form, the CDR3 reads TGCGCCAGCAGAGAGGACAGCTACGAGCAGTACTTC. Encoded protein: CASREDSYEQYF.

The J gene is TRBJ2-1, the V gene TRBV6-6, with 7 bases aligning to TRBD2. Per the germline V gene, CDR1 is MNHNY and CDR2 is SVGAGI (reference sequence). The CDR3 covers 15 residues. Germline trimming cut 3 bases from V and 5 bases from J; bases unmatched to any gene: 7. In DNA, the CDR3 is TGTGCCAGCAGTTATAGTCTAGCGGCTAACAATGAGCAGTTCTTC. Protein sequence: CASSYSLAANNEQFF.

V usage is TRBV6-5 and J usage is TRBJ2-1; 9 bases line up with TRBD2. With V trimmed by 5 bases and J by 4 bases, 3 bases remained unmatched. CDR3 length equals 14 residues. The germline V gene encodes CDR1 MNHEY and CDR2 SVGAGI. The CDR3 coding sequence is TGTGCCAGCAGTGTAGCGGGAGCGTACAATGAGCAGTTCTTC. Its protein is CASSVAGAYNEQFF.

The CDR3 DNA reads as TGTGCCTGGAGTGGAGACGGGGGCGGGACCACAGATACGCAGTATTTT. Its translation: CAWSGDGGGTTDTQYF. The chain couples TRBV30 to TRBJ2-3; D may be TRBD1 or TRBD2 (6 bases each). Germline loops: CDR1 GTSNPN, CDR2 SVGIG (reference sequence). The V gene lost 1 base and the J gene lost 2 bases, with 16 bases spanning the gap. The CDR3 has 16 amino acids. The full variable domain, with the rest looked up from reference TRBV30 and TRBJ2-3, is SQTIHQWPATLVQPVGSPLSLECTVEGTSNPNLYWYRQAAGRGLQLLFYSVGIGQISSEVPQNLSASRPQDRQFILSSKKLLLSDSGFYLCAWSGDGGGTTDTQYFGPGTRLTVL.

The chain's CDR3 is CASSPPLPGNYEQYF. In DNA, the CDR3 is TGTGCCAGCTCACCACCGTTGCCAGGTAACTACGAGCAGTACTTC. The chain joins TRBV18 to TRBJ2-7; D is ambiguous. Trimming took off 0 bases at V and 3 bases at J, with 12 bases between the two ends. The CDR3 runs 15 residues. Germline V gene sequence: CDR1 KGHSH, CDR2 LQKENI.

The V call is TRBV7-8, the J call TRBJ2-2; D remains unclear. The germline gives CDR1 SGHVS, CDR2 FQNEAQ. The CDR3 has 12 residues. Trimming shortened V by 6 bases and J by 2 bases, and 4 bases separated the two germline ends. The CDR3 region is CASRQNTGELFF. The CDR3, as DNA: TGTGCCAGCAGACAAAACACCGGGGAGCTGTTTTTT.

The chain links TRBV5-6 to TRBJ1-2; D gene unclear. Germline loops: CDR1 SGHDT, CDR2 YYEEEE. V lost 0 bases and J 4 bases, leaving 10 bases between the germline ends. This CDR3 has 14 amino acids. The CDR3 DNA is TGTGCCAGCAGCTTGGGTAGGCAGATCTATGGCTACACCTTC. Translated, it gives CASSLGRQIYGYTF.

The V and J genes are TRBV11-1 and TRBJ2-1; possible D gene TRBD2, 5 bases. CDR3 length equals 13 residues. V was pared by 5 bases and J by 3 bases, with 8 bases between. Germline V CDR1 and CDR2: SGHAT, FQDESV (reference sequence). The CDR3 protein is CASSQTNYNEQFF. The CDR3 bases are TGTGCCAGCAGCCAGACTAACTACAATGAGCAGTTCTTC.

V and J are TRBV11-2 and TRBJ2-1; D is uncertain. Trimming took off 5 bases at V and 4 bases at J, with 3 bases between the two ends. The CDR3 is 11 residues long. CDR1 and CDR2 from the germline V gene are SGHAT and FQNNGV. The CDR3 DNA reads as TGTGCCAGCAGCCCATACAATGAGCAGTTCTTC. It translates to CASSPYNEQFF.